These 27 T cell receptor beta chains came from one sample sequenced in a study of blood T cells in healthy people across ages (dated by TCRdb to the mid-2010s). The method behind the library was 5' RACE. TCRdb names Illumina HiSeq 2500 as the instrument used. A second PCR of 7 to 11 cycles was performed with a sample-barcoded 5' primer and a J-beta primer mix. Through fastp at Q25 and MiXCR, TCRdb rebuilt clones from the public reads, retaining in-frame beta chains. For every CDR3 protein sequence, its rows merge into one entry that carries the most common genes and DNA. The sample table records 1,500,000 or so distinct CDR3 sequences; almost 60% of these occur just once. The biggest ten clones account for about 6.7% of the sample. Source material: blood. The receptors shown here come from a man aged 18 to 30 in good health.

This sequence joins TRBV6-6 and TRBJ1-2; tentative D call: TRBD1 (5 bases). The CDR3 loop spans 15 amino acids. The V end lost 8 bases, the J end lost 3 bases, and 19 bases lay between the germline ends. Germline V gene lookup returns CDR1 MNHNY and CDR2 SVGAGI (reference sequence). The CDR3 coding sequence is TGTGCCAGCGCCCTCGCCGGGGGGAACGACTATGGCTACACCTTC. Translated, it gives CASALAGGNDYGYTF.

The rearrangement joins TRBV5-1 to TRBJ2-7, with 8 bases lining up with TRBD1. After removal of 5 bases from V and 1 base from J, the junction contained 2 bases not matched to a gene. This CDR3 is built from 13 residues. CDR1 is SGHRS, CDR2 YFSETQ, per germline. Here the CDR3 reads CASRTGESYEQYF. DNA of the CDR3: TGCGCCAGCAGGACAGGGGAATCCTACGAGCAGTACTTC.

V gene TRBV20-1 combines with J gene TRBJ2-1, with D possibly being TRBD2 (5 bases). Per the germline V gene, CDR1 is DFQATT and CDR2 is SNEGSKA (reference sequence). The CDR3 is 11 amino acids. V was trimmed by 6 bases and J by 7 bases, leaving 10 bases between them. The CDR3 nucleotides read TGCAGTGCGCAGAGGGTTAATGAGCAGTTCTTC. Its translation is CSAQRVNEQFF.

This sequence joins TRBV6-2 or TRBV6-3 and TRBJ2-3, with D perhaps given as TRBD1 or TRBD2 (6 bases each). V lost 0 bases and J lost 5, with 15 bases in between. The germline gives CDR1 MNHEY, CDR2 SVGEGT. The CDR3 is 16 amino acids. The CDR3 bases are TGTGCCAGCAGTTACTCATTCACAGGGACTGAAGATACGCAGTATTTT. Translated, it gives CASSYSFTGTEDTQYF.

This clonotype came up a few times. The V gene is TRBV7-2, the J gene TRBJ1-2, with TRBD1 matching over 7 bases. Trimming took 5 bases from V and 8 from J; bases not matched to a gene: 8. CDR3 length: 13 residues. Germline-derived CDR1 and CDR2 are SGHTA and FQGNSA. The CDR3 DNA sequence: TGTGCCAGCAGCCCAACAGGGGCGGGAGGCTACACCTTC. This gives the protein CASSPTGAGGYTF. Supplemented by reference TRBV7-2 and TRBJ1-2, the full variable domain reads GAGVSQSPSNKVTEKGKDVELRCDPISGHTALYWYRQSLGQGLEFLIYFQGNSAPDKSGLPSDRFSAERTGGSVSTLTIQRTQQEDSAVYLCASSPTGAGGYTFGSGTRLTVV.

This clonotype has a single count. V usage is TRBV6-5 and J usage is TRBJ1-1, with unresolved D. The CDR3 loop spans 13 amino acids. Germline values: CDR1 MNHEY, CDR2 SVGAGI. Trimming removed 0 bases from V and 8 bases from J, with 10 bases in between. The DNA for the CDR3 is TGTGCCAGCAGTTACTCGAAGGAGGGAGAAGCTTTCTTT. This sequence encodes CASSYSKEGEAFF.

The chain's CDR3 is CASSQGNQGHREQYF. The CDR3 nucleotides read TGTGCCAGCAGCCAAGGCAACCAGGGCCACCGAGAGCAGTACTTC. V and J are TRBV14 and TRBJ2-5, with D maybe TRBD1 (5 bases). Germline V gene data show CDR1 as SGHDN and CDR2 as FVKESK. V was trimmed by 1 base and J by 11 bases, leaving 20 bases between them. The CDR3 totals 15 residues.

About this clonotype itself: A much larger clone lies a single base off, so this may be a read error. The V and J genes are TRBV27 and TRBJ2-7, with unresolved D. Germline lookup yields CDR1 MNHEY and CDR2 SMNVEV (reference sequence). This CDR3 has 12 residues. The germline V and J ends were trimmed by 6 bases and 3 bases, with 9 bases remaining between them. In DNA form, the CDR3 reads TGTGCCAGCAGGGTCAGAAACTACGAGCAGTACTTC. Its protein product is CASRVRNYEQYF.

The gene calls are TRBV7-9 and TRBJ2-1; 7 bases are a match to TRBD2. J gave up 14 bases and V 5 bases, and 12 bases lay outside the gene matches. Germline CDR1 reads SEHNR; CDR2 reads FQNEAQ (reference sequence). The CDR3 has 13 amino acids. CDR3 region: CASSLSPGGNKFF. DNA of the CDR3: TGTGCCAGCAGCCTAAGCCCGGGGGGTAATAAGTTCTTC.

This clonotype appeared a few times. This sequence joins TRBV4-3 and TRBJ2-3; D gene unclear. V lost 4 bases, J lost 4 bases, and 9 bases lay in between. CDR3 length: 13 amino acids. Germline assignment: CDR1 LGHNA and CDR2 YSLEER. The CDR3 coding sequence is TGCGCCAGCAGCCCCCCGACTTCAGATACGCAGTATTTT. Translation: CASSPPTSDTQYF.

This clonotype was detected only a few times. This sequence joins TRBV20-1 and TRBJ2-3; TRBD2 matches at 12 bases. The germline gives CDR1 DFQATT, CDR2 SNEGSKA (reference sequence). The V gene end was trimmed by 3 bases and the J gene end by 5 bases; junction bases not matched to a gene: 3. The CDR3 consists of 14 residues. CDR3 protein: CSARTSGRIDTQYF. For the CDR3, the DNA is TGCAGTGCTAGGACTAGCGGGAGAATAGATACGCAGTATTTT.

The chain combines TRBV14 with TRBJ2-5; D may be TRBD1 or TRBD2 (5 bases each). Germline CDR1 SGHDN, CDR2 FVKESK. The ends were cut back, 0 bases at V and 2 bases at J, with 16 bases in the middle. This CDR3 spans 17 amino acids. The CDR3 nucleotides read TGTGCCAGCAGCCAAGATCCGACGCGGGCAGGGCAAGAGACCCAGTACTTC. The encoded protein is CASSQDPTRAGQETQYF.

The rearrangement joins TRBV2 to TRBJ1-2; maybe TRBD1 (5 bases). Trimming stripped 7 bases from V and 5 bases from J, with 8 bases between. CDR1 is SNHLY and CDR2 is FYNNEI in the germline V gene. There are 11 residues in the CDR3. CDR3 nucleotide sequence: TGTGCCAGCATCCAGGGTTATGGCTACACCTTC. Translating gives CASIQGYGYTF.

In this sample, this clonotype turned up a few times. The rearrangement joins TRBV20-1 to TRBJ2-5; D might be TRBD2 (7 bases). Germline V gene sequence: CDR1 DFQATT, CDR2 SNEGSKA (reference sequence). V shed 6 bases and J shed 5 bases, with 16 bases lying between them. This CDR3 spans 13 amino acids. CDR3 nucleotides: TGCAGTGCGGGGGGGCAAGTCTTGGAGACCCAGTACTTC. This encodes CSAGGQVLETQYF.

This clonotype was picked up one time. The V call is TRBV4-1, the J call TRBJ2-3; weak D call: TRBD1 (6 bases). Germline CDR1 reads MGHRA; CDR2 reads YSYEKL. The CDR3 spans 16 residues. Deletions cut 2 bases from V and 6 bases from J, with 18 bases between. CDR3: CASSQPIGLTGDTQYF. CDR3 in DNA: TGCGCCAGCAGCCAACCCATAGGACTTACAGGGGATACGCAGTATTTT.

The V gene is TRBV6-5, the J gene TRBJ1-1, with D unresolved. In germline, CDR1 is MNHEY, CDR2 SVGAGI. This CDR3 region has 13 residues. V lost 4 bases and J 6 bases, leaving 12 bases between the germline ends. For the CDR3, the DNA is TGTGCCAGCAGTTCCCTTAATTTGCCTGAAGCTTTCTTT. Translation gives CASSSLNLPEAFF.

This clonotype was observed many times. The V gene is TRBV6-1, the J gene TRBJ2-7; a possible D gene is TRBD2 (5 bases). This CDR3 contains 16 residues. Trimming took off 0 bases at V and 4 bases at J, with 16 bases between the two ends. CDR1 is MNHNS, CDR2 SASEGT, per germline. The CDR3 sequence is CASSEAEGMMGYEQYF. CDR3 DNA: TGTGCCAGCAGTGAAGCAGAGGGAATGATGGGGTACGAGCAGTACTTC.

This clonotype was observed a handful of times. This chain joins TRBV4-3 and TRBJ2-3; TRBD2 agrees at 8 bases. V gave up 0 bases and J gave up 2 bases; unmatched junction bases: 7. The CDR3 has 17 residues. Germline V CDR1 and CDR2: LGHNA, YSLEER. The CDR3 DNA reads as TGCGCCAGCAGCCAAGATGGTACGGGGGGGGTCACAGATACGCAGTATTTT. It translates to CASSQDGTGGVTDTQYF.

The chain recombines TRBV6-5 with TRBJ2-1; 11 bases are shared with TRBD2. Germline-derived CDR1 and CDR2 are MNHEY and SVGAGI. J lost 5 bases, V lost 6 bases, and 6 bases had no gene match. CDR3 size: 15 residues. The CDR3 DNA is TGTGCCAGCAGGTTAGGGACTAGCGGTAACAATGAGCAGTTCTTC. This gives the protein CASRLGTSGNNEQFF.

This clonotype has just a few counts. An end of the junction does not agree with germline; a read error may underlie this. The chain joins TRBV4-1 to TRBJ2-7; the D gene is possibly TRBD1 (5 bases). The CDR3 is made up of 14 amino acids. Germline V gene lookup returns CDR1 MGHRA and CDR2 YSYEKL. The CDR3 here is CASSPSQGSYEQYF. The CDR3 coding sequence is TGTGCCAGCAGCCCGTCCCAGGGCTCCTACGAGCAGTACTTC.

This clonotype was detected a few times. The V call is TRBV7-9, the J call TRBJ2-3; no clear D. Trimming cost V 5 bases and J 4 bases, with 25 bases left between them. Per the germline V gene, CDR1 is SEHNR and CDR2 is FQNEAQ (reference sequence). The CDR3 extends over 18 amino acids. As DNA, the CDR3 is TGTGCCAGCAGCAGCTCCCCGCGGTTGTCGATAAACCCAGATACGCAGTATTTT. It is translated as CASSSSPRLSINPDTQYF. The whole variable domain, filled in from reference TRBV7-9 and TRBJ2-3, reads DTGVSQNPRHKITKRGQNVTFRCDPISEHNRLYWYRQTLGQGPEFLTYFQNEAQLEKSRLLSDRFSAERPKGSFSTLEIQRTEQGDSAMYLCASSSSPRLSINPDTQYFGPGTRLTVL.

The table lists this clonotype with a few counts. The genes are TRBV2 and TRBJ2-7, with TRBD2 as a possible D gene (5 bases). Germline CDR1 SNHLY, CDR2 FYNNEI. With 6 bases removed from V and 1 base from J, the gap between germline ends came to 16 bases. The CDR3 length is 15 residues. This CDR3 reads CASSRGTVRSYEQYF. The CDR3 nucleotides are TGTGCCAGCAGCCGGGGAACCGTTCGATCCTACGAGCAGTACTTC.

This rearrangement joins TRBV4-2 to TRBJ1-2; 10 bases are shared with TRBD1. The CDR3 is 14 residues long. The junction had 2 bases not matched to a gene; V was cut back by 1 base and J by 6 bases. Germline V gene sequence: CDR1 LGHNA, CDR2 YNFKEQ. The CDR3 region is CASSQGTGGNGYTF. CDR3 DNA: TGTGCCAGCAGCCAAGGGACAGGGGGTAATGGCTACACCTTC.

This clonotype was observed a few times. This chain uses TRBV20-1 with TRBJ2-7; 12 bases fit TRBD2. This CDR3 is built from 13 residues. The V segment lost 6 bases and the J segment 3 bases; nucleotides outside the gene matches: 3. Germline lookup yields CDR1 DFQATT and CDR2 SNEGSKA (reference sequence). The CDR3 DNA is TGCAGTGCGAGACTAGCGGGAGACTACGAGCAGTACTTC. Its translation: CSARLAGDYEQYF.

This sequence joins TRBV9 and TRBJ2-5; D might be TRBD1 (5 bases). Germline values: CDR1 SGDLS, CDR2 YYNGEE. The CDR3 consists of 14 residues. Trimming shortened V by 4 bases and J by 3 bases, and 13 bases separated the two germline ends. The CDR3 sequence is CASSNPGLEETQYF. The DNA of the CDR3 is TGTGCCAGCAGCAACCCAGGGTTGGAAGAGACCCAGTACTTC.

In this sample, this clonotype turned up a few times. CDR3 nucleotides: TGTGCCACCAGCAGTAGTAATGGCGAGCAGTACTTC. Its translation: CATSSSNGEQYF. The V and J genes are TRBV15 and TRBJ2-5; D is unclear. The DNA end lines up better with TRBJ2-7; the J call may be wrong. The CDR3 length is 12 residues. Germline values: CDR1 LNHNV, CDR2 YYDKDF (reference sequence).

CDR3 protein: CSASRALGSPLHF. In nucleotides, the CDR3 is TGCAGTGCTAGCAGGGCTCTTGGTTCACCCCTCCACTTT. J is TRBJ1-6 and V is TRBV20-1; TRBD1 might be the D (5 bases). The germline V gene encodes CDR1 DFQATT and CDR2 SNEGSKA (reference sequence). V gave up 3 bases and J gave up 9 bases, with 12 bases separating them. The length of the CDR3 is 13 residues.